A selection of T cell receptor beta chains follows, all from one sample in a study of CD8+CD57+ T cells in acquired aplastic anemia. TCRdb recomputed calls from the reads with MiXCR, one row per CDR3 protein. This sample yields a few hundred thousand distinct CDR3 sequences, of which 45% to 65% are seen a single time; 1% to 1.5% belongs to the top ten. Sequencing was performed on sorted CD4+, CD8+, or CD8+CD57+ T cells (not recorded which) from PBMCs. The receptors here all came from a human donor with aplastic anemia. CDR3s include the opening cysteine and the closing phenylalanine or tryptophan. A D gene is named only where the DNA matches it firmly. Rows give clone size only sometimes, using once, few, many, or a class for an expanded clone.

length | J | D | V | size | CDR3 | DNA
15 | TRBJ1-2 | . | TRBV10-3 | . | CAISEGQGANYGYTF | TGTGCCATCAGTGAGGGGCAGGGAGCTAACTATGGCTACACCTTC
11 | TRBJ2-5 | . | TRBV29-1 | . | CSVVRGANQYF | TGCAGCGTTGTACGGGGGGCCAACCAGTACTTC
16 | TRBJ2-1 | TRBD2 | TRBV7-9 | few | CASSLELAGVHDEQFF | TGTGCCAGCAGCCTGGAACTAGCGGGAGTTCACGATGAGCAGTTCTTC
14 | TRBJ1-1 | . | TRBV7-9 | . | CASRELEPNTEAFF | TGTGCCAGCAGAGAGCTAGAACCGAACACTGAAGCTTTCTTT
15 | TRBJ2-3 | . | TRBV5-8 | once | CASSAGWDYTDTQYF | TGTGCCAGCAGCGCCGGGTGGGATTACACAGATACGCAGTATTTT
14 | TRBJ1-6 | . | TRBV11-2 | . | CASTAYTVNSPLHF | TGTGCCAGCACAGCTTATACCGTGAATTCACCCCTCCACTTT
17 | TRBJ2-7 | TRBD1 | TRBV25-1 | . | CASSPTSGQGVIYEQYF | TGTGCCAGCAGTCCGACGTCGGGACAGGGGGTTATCTACGAGCAGTACTTC
15 | TRBJ2-7 | TRBD2 | TRBV9 | . | CASSVDGGSPYEQYF | TGTGCCAGCAGCGTAGATGGCGGGAGTCCCTACGAGCAGTACTTC
20 | TRBJ2-1 | TRBD2 | TRBV5-5 | . | CASSLWTSGRAGFSYNEQFF | TGTGCCAGCAGCTTGTGGACTAGCGGGAGGGCAGGATTCTCCTACAATGAGCAGTTCTTC
13 | TRBJ2-5 | . | TRBV20-1 | few | CSAHRGGAETQYF | TGCAGTGCTCACAGGGGAGGAGCGGAGACCCAGTACTTC
14 | TRBJ2-2 | TRBD1 | TRBV2 | . | CASSGLQGLGELFF | TGTGCCAGCAGTGGTTTACAGGGGCTCGGGGAGCTGTTTTTT
14 | TRBJ2-5 | TRBD2 | TRBV10-3 | . | CAISASGGEETQYF | TGTGCCATCAGTGCTAGCGGGGGGGAAGAGACCCAGTACTTC
14 | TRBJ1-4 | . | TRBV5-1 | many | CASSLVGGNEKLFF | TGCGCCAGCAGCTTGGTGGGAGGAAATGAAAAACTGTTTTTT
14 | TRBJ2-7 | . | TRBV7-8 | many | CASSFVRGGFEQYF | TGTGCCAGCAGCTTTGTACGGGGCGGCTTCGAGCAGTACTTC
13 | TRBJ1-2 | . | TRBV27 | few | CASSFSANYGYTF | TGTGCCAGCAGTTTTTCAGCTAACTATGGCTACACCTTC
16 | TRBJ1-3 | . | TRBV5-1 | many | CASSLTGILSGNTIYF | TGCGCCAGCAGCTTGACAGGGATCCTCTCTGGAAACACCATATATTTT
12 | TRBJ2-5 | . | TRBV12-5 | . | CASGLVRETQYF | TGTGCTAGTGGTTTGGTACGAGAGACCCAGTACTTC
13 | TRBJ2-1 | TRBD2 | TRBV20-1 | many | CSARDWGGSEQFF | TGCAGTGCTAGAGATTGGGGGGGAAGTGAGCAGTTCTTC
12 | TRBJ1-5 | . | TRBV15 | . | CATSRDVQPQHF | TGTGCCACCAGCAGAGATGTGCAGCCCCAGCATTTT
11 | TRBJ2-7 | . | TRBV2 | . | CACSERYEQYF | TGTGCCTGCAGTGAGCGCTACGAGCAGTACTTC
13 | TRBJ2-5 | . | TRBV7-2 | . | CASSFGVVETQYF | TGTGCCAGCAGCTTCGGGGTGGTAGAGACCCAGTACTTC
16 | TRBJ2-2 | . | TRBV7-3 | . | CASSSEDGALRGELFF | TGTGCCAGCAGCTCCGAGGACGGAGCCCTTCGGGGGGAGCTGTTTTTT
12 | TRBJ1-4 | . | TRBV11-2 | many | CASSTPDRKLFF | TGTGCCAGCAGCACCCCAGACAGGAAACTGTTTTTT
13 | TRBJ2-5 | . | TRBV11-2 | few | CASSQGLGETQYF | TGTGCCAGCAGCCAGGGCCTGGGGGAGACCCAGTACTTC
11 | TRBJ1-1 | . | TRBV29-1 | . | CSVDKRPEAFF | TGCAGCGTTGATAAGAGACCTGAAGCTTTCTTT
14 | TRBJ1-1 | TRBD1 | TRBV19 | . | CASSIVTGGAEAFF | TGTGCCAGTAGTATAGTGACAGGGGGGGCTGAAGCTTTCTTT
16 | TRBJ2-7 | . | TRBV12-5 | . | CASGFSTHGHTYEQYF | TGTGCTAGTGGTTTCTCCACCCACGGACATACCTACGAGCAGTACTTC
14 | TRBJ2-1 | . | TRBV29-1 | . | CSVEDLPAHNEQFF | TGCAGCGTTGAAGATCTTCCAGCCCACAATGAGCAGTTCTTC
15 | TRBJ2-5 | . | TRBV5-1 | . | CASSRSTGAVETQYF | TGCGCCAGCAGCAGGTCGACTGGGGCGGTGGAGACCCAGTACTTC
16 | TRBJ2-7 | TRBD1 | TRBV9 | . | CASSVGGTGGLYEQYF | TGTGCCAGCAGCGTAGGAGGGACAGGGGGTCTCTACGAGCAGTACTTC
15 | TRBJ2-1 | TRBD1 | TRBV5-1 | once | CASGLDRGGSGEQFF | TGCGCCAGCGGCCTCGACAGGGGGGGCTCCGGTGAGCAGTTCTTC
14 | TRBJ1-1 | TRBD1 | TRBV9 | . | CASSSQTGTAEAFF | TGCGCCAGCAGCTCCCAGACAGGGACGGCTGAAGCTTTCTTT
13 | TRBJ1-2 | . | TRBV20-1 | . | CSARGGSPAGYTF | TGCAGTGCTAGGGGAGGCAGCCCGGCTGGCTACACCTTC
12 | TRBJ2-5 | TRBD1 | TRBV19 | . | CASRQGRETQYF | TGTGCCAGCCGACAGGGGAGAGAGACCCAGTACTTC
14 | TRBJ1-2 | . | TRBV20-1 | . | CSARDAVRNYGYTF | TGCAGTGCTAGAGACGCAGTCCGTAACTATGGCTACACCTTC
15 | TRBJ2-2 | TRBD2 | TRBV24-1 | few | CATSDFGGGAGELFF | TGTGCCACCAGTGATTTTGGCGGGGGGGCCGGGGAGCTGTTTTTT
14 | TRBJ1-4 | . | TRBV7-2 | . | CASSSGPLAEKLFF | TGTGCCAGCAGCTCCGGGCCCCTGGCTGAAAAACTGTTTTTT
15 | TRBJ2-7 | TRBD2 | TRBV7-9 | . | CASSQGGLASYEQYF | TGTGCCAGCAGCCAAGGGGGACTAGCCTCCTACGAGCAGTACTTC
15 | TRBJ2-1 | TRBD2 | TRBV7-2 | . | CASSLGTSGTNEQFF | TGTGCCAGCAGCCTAGGGACTAGCGGGACCAATGAGCAGTTCTTC
15 | TRBJ2-1 | TRBD2 | TRBV19 | few | CASSDLAGGDNEQFF | TGTGCCAGTAGCGACCTAGCGGGGGGGGACAATGAGCAGTTCTTC
14 | TRBJ2-3 | . | TRBV6-4 | many | CASSDSMGLPIKYF | TGTGCCAGCAGTGACTCGATGGGACTTCCTATCAAGTATTTT
14 | TRBJ2-1 | . | TRBV25-1 | once | CASSEYRVSNEQFF | TGTGCCAGCAGTGAATACAGGGTGTCCAATGAGCAGTTCTTC
14 | TRBJ2-7 | . | TRBV12-3/TRBV12-4 | many | CASSTRTGYEEQYF | TGTGCCAGCAGTACCCGGACGGGGTATGAAGAGCAGTACTTC
15 | TRBJ1-2 | TRBD1 | TRBV4-1 | many | CASSQDRGPDYGYTF | TGCGCCAGCAGCCAGGACAGGGGGCCAGACTATGGCTACACCTTC
16 | TRBJ1-6 | . | TRBV2 | . | CASSKDRYLNNSPLHF | TGTGCCAGCAGTAAAGACAGGTATCTGAATAATTCACCCCTCCACTTT
14 | TRBJ1-6 | . | TRBV7-8 | . | CASSPRGEVSPLHF | TGTGCCAGCAGCCCCCGTGGGGAGGTATCACCCCTCCACTTT
13 | TRBJ1-5 | . | TRBV2 | . | CASSEWQNQPQHF | TGTGCCAGCAGTGAATGGCAGAATCAGCCCCAGCATTTT
15 | TRBJ2-1 | TRBD2 | TRBV20-1 | few | CSARGLAGIYNEQFF | TGCAGTGCTAGGGGACTAGCGGGGATTTACAATGAGCAGTTCTTC
14 | TRBJ2-3 | . | TRBV9 | many | CASSVGSITDTQYF | TGTGCCAGCAGCGTAGGGTCAATCACAGATACGCAGTATTTT
14 | TRBJ1-6 | TRBD1 | TRBV20-1 | . | CSATPGTDGSPLHF | TGCAGTGCTACCCCCGGGACAGACGGTTCACCCCTCCACTTT
12 | TRBJ2-7 | . | TRBV24-1 | . | CATSDLGYEQYF | TGTGCCACCAGTGATTTAGGCTACGAGCAGTACTTC
13 | TRBJ2-1 | . | TRBV19 | many | CASNSGSYNEQFF | TGTGCCAGTAATTCAGGGTCCTACAATGAGCAGTTCTTC
13 | TRBJ1-2 | . | TRBV19 | . | CASSFSSGVGYTF | TGTGCCAGTAGTTTTTCCTCAGGGGTAGGCTACACCTTC
13 | TRBJ2-5 | . | TRBV24-1 | . | CATSSAYEETQYF | TGTGCCACCAGTAGCGCTTATGAGGAGACCCAGTACTTC
13 | TRBJ1-5 | . | TRBV15 | few | CATQDRSNQPQHF | TGTGCCACCCAAGACAGGAGCAATCAGCCCCAGCATTTT
15 | TRBJ1-1 | . | TRBV2 | few | CASSPTTGKVTEAFF | TGTGCCAGCAGTCCCACCACAGGGAAAGTAACTGAAGCTTTCTTT
15 | TRBJ1-2 | . | TRBV4-1 | few | CASSQEGRVDYGYTF | TGCGCCAGCAGCCAAGAAGGGAGGGTGGACTATGGCTACACCTTC
13 | TRBJ2-1 | TRBD2 | TRBV29-1 | . | CSTGLAGGYEQFF | TGCAGCACAGGGCTAGCGGGAGGGTATGAGCAGTTCTTC
15 | TRBJ1-1 | . | TRBV10-3 | . | CAISEKFGSNTEAFF | TGTGCCATCAGTGAGAAGTTTGGCTCGAACACTGAAGCTTTCTTT